The source of this T cell receptor beta chain is a study of response to subunit inactivated influenza vaccine. TCRdb reprocessed the RT-PCR reads with MiXCR, giving one entry per CDR3 protein. The sample holds over 150,000 distinct CDR3 sequences, 9.5% to 13% seen once. Study-level results: A suggestion made by the authors is that each seasonal influenza vaccination recruits few new T cells.

A remark on this clonotype: Its antigen is currently unknown.

V lost 6 bases and J lost 2, with 6 bases in between. CDR1 SNHLY and CDR2 FYNNEI come from the germline V gene. This CDR3 is built from 12 residues. Source: non-naive T cells sorted from PBMCs, taken 35 to 45 days after vaccination. The TCR sequence derives from a man in his fifties or sixties who received an inactivated influenza vaccine. This sequence joins TRBV2 and TRBJ2-3, with unresolved D. The CDR3 spells CASRQFTDTQYF. The CDR3 DNA reads TGTGCCAGCAGACAATTCACAGATACGCAGTATTTT.